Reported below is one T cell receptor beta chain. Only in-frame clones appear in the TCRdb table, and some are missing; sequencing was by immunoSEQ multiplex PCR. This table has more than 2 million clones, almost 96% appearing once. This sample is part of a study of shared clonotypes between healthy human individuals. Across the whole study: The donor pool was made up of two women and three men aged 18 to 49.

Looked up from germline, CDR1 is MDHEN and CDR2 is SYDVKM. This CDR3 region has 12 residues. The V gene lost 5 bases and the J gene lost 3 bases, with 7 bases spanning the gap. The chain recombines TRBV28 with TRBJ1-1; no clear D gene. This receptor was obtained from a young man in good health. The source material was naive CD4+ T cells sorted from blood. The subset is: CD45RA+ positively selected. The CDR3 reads CASSREYTEAFF. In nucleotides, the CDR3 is TGTGCCAGCAGTCGCGAGTACACTGAAGCTTTCTTT.